The 4 T cell receptor beta chains given below trace back to one sample, sequenced in a study of cytomegalovirus exposure and HLA in healthy donors. The PCR made use of 60 Vbeta and 13 Jbeta primers. Sequencing was performed with immunoSEQ multiplex PCR; in TCRdb, only in-frame clones are kept and a portion is missing. Of more than 80,000 clones listed, about 78% are singletons. What was sequenced was PBMCs. The receptors here all came from a woman aged 40 to 50 in good health and CMV-seropositive.

V and J are TRBV7-9 and TRBJ2-1; 10 bases are a match to TRBD2. The ends lost 5 bases at V and 2 bases at J; junction bases unmatched: 9. CDR1 and CDR2 (germline): SEHNR, FQNEAQ (reference sequence). The CDR3 has 17 amino acids. The chain's CDR3 is CASSPGTSVATYNEQFF. Here the CDR3 DNA reads TGTGCCAGCAGCCCCGGGACTAGCGTCGCGACCTACAATGAGCAGTTCTTC.

DNA for the CDR3: TGTGCCAGCAGTAAACTAGCGGGGCTCTACAATGAGCAGTTCTTC. Translated: CASSKLAGLYNEQFF. The chain recombines TRBV6-5 with TRBJ2-1, with TRBD2 matching 10 bases. Germline V gives CDR1 MNHEY, CDR2 SVGAGI. After removal of 5 bases from V and 3 bases from J, the junction contained 4 bases not matched to a gene. The CDR3 contains 15 residues.

The gene calls are TRBV6-4 and TRBJ1-1; TRBD1 is a possible D gene (6 bases). The CDR3 has 15 residues. The germline V and J ends were trimmed by 3 bases and 0 bases, with 11 bases remaining between them. Germline values: CDR1 MRHNA, CDR2 SNTAGT. Here the CDR3 reads CASSETGQMNTEAFF. In nucleotides, the CDR3 is TGTGCCAGCAGTGAAACAGGGCAGATGAACACTGAAGCTTTCTTT.

The V gene is TRBV5-1, the J gene TRBJ1-4, with 9 bases aligning to TRBD1. Germline-derived CDR1 and CDR2 are SGHRS and YFSETQ. Trimming cost V 0 bases and J 14 bases; bases outside gene matches: 11. CDR3 size: 15 residues. CDR3 coding DNA: TGCGCCAGCAGCTTGGAGGTGACAGGGGGTCGGAGTCTGTTTTTT. Translating gives CASSLEVTGGRSLFF.